The 25 T cell receptor beta chains presented below share a single source sample, sequenced in a study of cytomegalovirus exposure and HLA in healthy donors. Researchers ran the PCR with 60 Vbeta and 13 Jbeta primers. Sequencing used immunoSEQ multiplex PCR; TCRdb keeps in-frame clones, though not all of them. Here the sample spans about 120,000 clones, roughly 80% being singletons. Sequences were obtained from PBMCs. The source of these receptors is a man in his thirties or forties in good health and CMV-seropositive.

The chain links TRBV10-3 to TRBJ2-5, with D perhaps matching TRBD2 (5 bases). Germline V CDR1 and CDR2: ENHRY, SYGVKD. The CDR3 is made up of 13 amino acids. The ends were cut back, 8 bases at V and 5 bases at J, with 15 bases in the middle. The CDR3, as DNA: TGTGCCATCTCTTGGACGGAGGAGGAGACCCAGTACTTC. Translated: CAISWTEEETQYF.

V gene TRBV9 combines with J gene TRBJ2-7, with 9 nucleotides matching TRBD2. The CDR3 covers 16 residues. Germline V gene data show CDR1 as SGDLS and CDR2 as YYNGEE. V lost 0 bases to trimming and J lost 1 base; unmatched junction nucleotides: 5. The CDR3 nucleotides are TGTGCCAGCAGCGTAGGGGAAAGCGGGAGGTCCTACGAGCAGTACTTC. Translation gives CASSVGESGRSYEQYF.

The chain employs TRBV5-1 and TRBJ2-1, with TRBD2 identical over 7 bases. V shed 0 bases and J 0 bases; nucleotides not matched to a gene: 12. The length of the CDR3 is 19 residues. Germline-derived CDR1 and CDR2 are SGHRS and YFSETQ. The CDR3 loop reads CASSLGGGGWESSYNEQFF. CDR3 in DNA: TGCGCCAGCAGCTTGGGGGGGGGAGGGTGGGAGAGCTCCTACAATGAGCAGTTCTTC.

The chain carries TRBV9 and TRBJ2-2, with a weak D call TRBD2 (6 bases). CDR3 length: 15 amino acids. Trimming pared 3 bases from V and 2 bases from J, leaving 11 bases between. CDR1 SGDLS and CDR2 YYNGEE come from the germline V gene. CDR3 coding DNA: TGTGCCAGCAGCGGGCCGGGACTTAACACCGGGGAGCTGTTTTTT. It is translated as CASSGPGLNTGELFF.

The chain couples TRBV6-5 to TRBJ2-3; 8 bases line up with TRBD2. The germline V gene encodes CDR1 MNHEY and CDR2 SVGAGI. CDR3 size: 16 residues. The V segment lost 3 bases and the J segment 6 bases; nucleotides outside the gene matches: 11. The CDR3 protein is CASSYVAGGRGDTQYF. The CDR3 DNA reads TGTGCCAGCAGTTATGTGGCGGGAGGACGCGGGGATACGCAGTATTTT.

This chain links TRBV27 with TRBJ2-7; possible D gene TRBD2, 5 bases. V was clipped by 2 bases and J by 8 bases, with 19 bases between them. The CDR3 totals 15 residues. From germline, CDR1 is MNHEY and CDR2 SMNVEV (reference sequence). CDR3 nucleotides: TGTGCCAGCAGTTTAAATGGACTCCCTCGGGTGAAGCAGTACTTC. This encodes CASSLNGLPRVKQYF.

This chain uses TRBV10-3 with TRBJ2-7; 11 nucleotides match TRBD2. The CDR3 covers 15 residues. The germline CDR1 and CDR2 sequences are ENHRY and SYGVKD. With V trimmed by 7 bases and J by 5 bases, 10 bases remained unmatched. CDR3 region: CAIKKTTLAGDEQYF. In DNA form, the CDR3 reads TGTGCCATCAAAAAGACAACACTAGCGGGAGACGAGCAGTACTTC.

Details on this clone: Other nucleotide sequences from this sample produce the same CDR3. The chain employs TRBV15 and TRBJ1-5; D is unresolved. CDR3 length: 12 residues. V was shortened by 4 bases and J by 5 bases, with 6 bases between the two germline ends. Germline assignment: CDR1 LNHNV and CDR2 YYDKDF (reference sequence). CDR3 region: CATSTRDQPQHF. The CDR3 bases are TGTGCCACCAGCACAAGAGATCAGCCCCAGCATTTT.

V and J are TRBV5-1 and TRBJ2-7, with TRBD1 identical over 7 bases. Germline CDR1 reads SGHRS; CDR2 reads YFSETQ. Trimming cost V 4 bases and J 7 bases; bases outside gene matches: 11. The CDR3 totals 14 residues. The CDR3 spells CASSRGQLPTEQYF. CDR3 in DNA: TGCGCCAGCAGCAGGGGACAGCTACCTACTGAGCAGTACTTC. Full variable domain (remainder filled in from reference TRBV5-1 and TRBJ2-7): KAGVTQTPRYLIKTRGQQVTLSCSPISGHRSVSWYQQTPGQGLQFLFEYFSETQRNKGNFPGRFSGRQFSNSRSEMNVSTLELGDSALYLCASSRGQLPTEQYFGPGTRLTVT.

V and J are TRBV28 and TRBJ2-1, with 7 nucleotides matching TRBD1. V lost 7 bases to trimming and J lost 5 bases; unmatched junction nucleotides: 11. CDR3 size: 15 residues. Germline CDR1 MDHEN, CDR2 SYDVKM. For the CDR3, the DNA is TGTGCCAGCATCCTGACAGGGACACGAAACAATGAGCAGTTCTTC. This translates into CASILTGTRNNEQFF. Full variable domain (missing parts from reference TRBV28 and TRBJ2-1): DVKVTQSSRYLVKRTGEKVFLECVQDMDHENMFWYRQDPGLGLRLIYFSYDVKMKEKGDIPEGYSVSREKKERFSLILESASTNQTSMYLCASILTGTRNNEQFFGPGTRLTVL.

This chain links TRBV10-3 with TRBJ2-2, with 9 bases identical to TRBD1. The germline gives CDR1 ENHRY, CDR2 SYGVKD. This CDR3 is built from 16 residues. With 6 bases clipped from V and 1 base from J, the junction kept 6 bases outside the gene matches. The CDR3 DNA follows: TGTGCCATCAGGGAAACGGGACAGGGGAACACCGGGGAGCTGTTTTTT. It yields the protein CAIRETGQGNTGELFF.

V usage is TRBV28 and J usage is TRBJ2-1; possible D gene TRBD1, 6 bases. The V gene lost 5 bases and the J gene lost 6 bases, with 11 bases spanning the gap. This CDR3 contains 13 residues. Germline-derived CDR1 and CDR2 are MDHEN and SYDVKM. The CDR3 loop reads CASSPGQTNEQFF. Written as DNA, the CDR3 is TGTGCCAGCAGTCCTGGACAGACCAATGAGCAGTTCTTC.

The chain uses TRBV28 and TRBJ2-5; 9 bases line up with TRBD1. Trimming cost V 3 bases and J 7 bases; bases outside gene matches: 9. This CDR3 contains 15 residues. Germline-derived CDR1 and CDR2 are MDHEN and SYDVKM. DNA for the CDR3: TGTGCCAGCAGTTTGGGACAGGGATTGAGGGGGACCCAGTACTTC. It encodes CASSLGQGLRGTQYF.

The V call is TRBV9, the J call TRBJ2-5; 11 bases are shared with TRBD1. The CDR3 is 18 residues long. Germline V gene lookup returns CDR1 SGDLS and CDR2 YYNGEE. V dropped 4 bases and J dropped 5; count of bases not matched to a gene: 16. Here the CDR3 DNA reads TGTGCCAGCAGCCCCCGTCTCGGGACAGGGGGATGGGGGGAGACCCAGTACTTC. It yields the protein CASSPRLGTGGWGETQYF.

The rearrangement uses TRBV7-9 and TRBJ1-2, with 9 positions matching TRBD1. The CDR3 spans 14 residues. Germline CDR1 is SEHNR and CDR2 is FQNEAQ (reference sequence). V gave up 4 bases and J gave up 2 bases; unmatched junction bases: 2. The CDR3 DNA sequence: TGTGCCAGCAGCTGGACAGGGGAGAACTATGGCTACACCTTC. It encodes CASSWTGENYGYTF.

This rearrangement joins TRBV7-2 to TRBJ2-7; possibly TRBD2 for D (5 bases). This CDR3 spans 15 amino acids. V was pared by 5 bases and J by 1 base, with 15 bases between. CDR1 SGHTA and CDR2 FQGNSA come from the germline V gene. CDR3 DNA sequence: TGTGCCAGCAGCCGGAACCCAAGCGGTTCCTACGAGCAGTACTTC. Amino acids: CASSRNPSGSYEQYF. Using reference TRBV7-2 and TRBJ2-7 for the parts outside the CDR3, the full variable domain is GAGVSQSPSNKVTEKGKDVELRCDPISGHTALYWYRQSLGQGLEFLIYFQGNSAPDKSGLPSDRFSAERTGGSVSTLTIQRTQQEDSAVYLCASSRNPSGSYEQYFGPGTRLTVT.

This clone appeared a few times. The chain has TRBV25-1 and TRBJ1-2; 9 bases are shared with TRBD1. The germline V gene encodes CDR1 MGHDK and CDR2 SYGVNS. The ends lost 4 bases at V and 4 bases at J; junction bases unmatched: 7. This CDR3 has 15 amino acids. In DNA, the CDR3 is TGTGCCAGCAGTGTAATGACAGGGGGTGGCTATGGCTACACCTTC. As protein: CASSVMTGGGYGYTF.

The chain has TRBV28 and TRBJ2-3, with 9 bases lining up with TRBD1. Unmatched junction bases numbered 2, after V lost 8 bases and J lost 2 bases. The CDR3 consists of 13 residues. Looked up from germline, CDR1 is MDHEN and CDR2 is SYDVKM. CDR3 DNA: TGTGCCAGCGGGACAGGGAACACAGATACGCAGTATTTT. This translates into CASGTGNTDTQYF.

This chain uses TRBV7-9 with TRBJ2-5; the D gene is possibly TRBD2 (5 bases). V lost 3 bases to trimming and J lost 5 bases, with 13 bases between them. The CDR3 spans 14 residues. Germline values: CDR1 SEHNR, CDR2 FQNEAQ (reference sequence). CDR3 in amino acids: CASSFSGGGETQYF. The CDR3 DNA reads TGTGCCAGCAGCTTCAGCGGCGGTGGGGAGACCCAGTACTTC.

The V gene is TRBV11-1, the J gene TRBJ2-7; 7 bases are a match to TRBD1. The CDR3 is 16 residues long. Looked up from germline, CDR1 is SGHAT and CDR2 is FQDESV (reference sequence). V lost 1 base and J lost 4; bases outside the gene matches: 10. CDR3 DNA: TGTGCCAGCAGCTTAGTGTTCGGGACAGTCGGTTACGAGCAGTACTTC. This encodes CASSLVFGTVGYEQYF.

The chain uses TRBV6-6 and TRBJ2-2, with 8 bases identical to TRBD1. J lost 7 bases, V lost 9 bases, and 4 bases had no gene match. Germline-derived CDR1 and CDR2 are MNHNY and SVGAGI (reference sequence). This CDR3 is built from 12 residues. CDR3 DNA sequence: TGTGCCAGTGACAGGGGCGACGGGGAGCTGTTTTTT. Protein sequence: CASDRGDGELFF.

The chain employs TRBV27 and TRBJ2-7; 7 bases are shared with TRBD2. Germline CDR1 MNHEY, CDR2 SMNVEV (reference sequence). Trimming removed 6 bases from V and 3 bases from J; junction bases left unmatched: 14. This CDR3 has 16 residues. CDR3 in DNA: TGTGCCAGCAGAAAAGGGACTAACATAGTCTACTACGAGCAGTACTTC. Amino acid sequence: CASRKGTNIVYYEQYF.

The V gene is TRBV9, the J gene TRBJ1-2; perhaps TRBD1 as D (6 bases). V shed 3 bases and J shed 8 bases, with 23 bases lying between them. This CDR3 region has 16 residues. CDR1 and CDR2 (germline): SGDLS, YYNGEE. As DNA, the CDR3 is TGTGCCAGCAGCGCCGGGGAGGGGGGGCGCTTAAGCGGCTACACCTTC. Protein sequence: CASSAGEGGRLSGYTF.

To note about this clone: The same CDR3 arises from other DNA sequences in this sample as well. J is TRBJ2-5 and V is TRBV6-4, with D perhaps TRBD2 (6 bases). Trimming cost V 4 bases and J 4 bases, with 19 bases left between them. CDR3 length: 16 residues. The germline V gene encodes CDR1 MRHNA and CDR2 SNTAGT. CDR3 coding DNA: TGTGCCAGCAGTGGTTCGGGACTCGCGGTTCCAGAGACCCAGTACTTC. Translated, it gives CASSGSGLAVPETQYF.

This clone has a single count. The chain carries TRBV4-3 and TRBJ2-7; maybe TRBD2 (7 bases). V lost 0 bases, J lost 2 bases, and 11 bases lay in between. The CDR3 has 15 residues. The germline CDR1 and CDR2 sequences are LGHNA and YSLEER. As DNA, the CDR3 is TGCGCCAGCAGCCAAGAGCTGGGGGGGCCCTACGAGCAGTACTTC. It codes for CASSQELGGPYEQYF.